This T cell receptor (beta chain) was recorded in a study of blood T cell repertoires in COVID-19. In the study overall: The United States, Italy and Spain were the sources of the acute and convalescent COVID-19 samples.

TCRdb keeps only in-frame clones here, not all; method: immunoSEQ multiplex PCR. This table has over 85,000 clones, about nine tenths appearing once. This CDR3 is built from 15 residues. V dropped 4 bases and J dropped 4; count of bases not matched to a gene: 11. Germline V lookup: CDR1 SQVTM, CDR2 ANQGSEA. Specimen: peripheral blood. This clonotype originated in a woman between 45 and 60 years old with COVID-19, enrolled during active disease. The V gene is TRBV29-1, the J gene TRBJ2-7; TRBD1 aligns across 9 bases. The chain's CDR3 is CSVGETGTGRYEQYF. The CDR3 nucleotides are TGCAGCGTTGGAGAGACCGGGACAGGGAGGTACGAGCAGTACTTC.